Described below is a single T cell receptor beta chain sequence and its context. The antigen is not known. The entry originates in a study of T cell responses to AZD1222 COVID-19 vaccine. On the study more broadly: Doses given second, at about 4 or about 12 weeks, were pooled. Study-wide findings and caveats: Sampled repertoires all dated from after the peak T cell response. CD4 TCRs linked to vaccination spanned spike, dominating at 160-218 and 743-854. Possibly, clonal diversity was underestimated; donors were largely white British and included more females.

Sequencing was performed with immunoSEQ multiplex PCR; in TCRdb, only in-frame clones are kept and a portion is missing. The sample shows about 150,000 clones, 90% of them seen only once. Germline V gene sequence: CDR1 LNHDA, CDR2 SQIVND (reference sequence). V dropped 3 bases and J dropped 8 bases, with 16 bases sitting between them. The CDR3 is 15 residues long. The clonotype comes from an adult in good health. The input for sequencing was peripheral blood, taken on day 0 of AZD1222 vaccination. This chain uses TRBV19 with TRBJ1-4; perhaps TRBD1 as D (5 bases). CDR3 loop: CASSMVWGVGEKLFF. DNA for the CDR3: TGTGCCAGTAGTATGGTCTGGGGCGTTGGGGAAAAACTGTTTTTT.